This is a list of T cell receptor beta chains from one sample in a study of blood T cell repertoires in COVID-19. The repertoire was sequenced with immunoSEQ multiplex PCR; TCRdb's copy has only in-frame clones and lacks some. The table includes more than 200,000 clones, over 80% detected once. Sequences were obtained from peripheral blood. These receptors originate from a man aged 35 to 55 with acute or convalescent COVID-19. Both conserved end residues are part of each CDR3. The D gene is left open where the match is weak. A row's size may be missing; if present it is once, few, many or a size class.

>TRBJ2-7|TRBD1|-|TRBV19
CASSRTGDPYEQYF
TGTGCCAGTAGCCGGACAGGGGACCCCTACGAGCAGTACTTC
>TRBJ1-4|TRBD1|-|TRBV6-1
CASSGRQGEISEKLFF
TGTGCCAGCAGTGGACGACAGGGCGAAATTAGTGAAAAACTGTTTTTT
>TRBJ2-2|TRBD2|-|TRBV5-6
CASSLAAGGADTGELFF
TGTGCCAGCAGCTTGGCGGCGGGGGGCGCCGACACCGGGGAGCTGTTTTTT
>TRBJ1-1|-|few|TRBV5-5
CASSPLGGVGTEAFF
TGTGCCAGCAGCCCCCTGGGCGGGGTCGGCACTGAAGCTTTCTTT
>TRBJ1-1|TRBD1|-|TRBV6-5
CASSYPGQGAVAFF
TGTGCCAGCAGTTACCCGGGACAGGGGGCTGTAGCTTTCTTT
>TRBJ1-4|-|-|TRBV19
CASSINGNHEKLFF
TGTGCCAGTAGTATCAACGGGAACCATGAAAAACTGTTTTTT
>TRBJ1-1|-|-|TRBV19
CASSDRPPARPEAFF
TGTGCCAGTAGTGACAGACCCCCGGCGAGACCTGAAGCTTTCTTT
>TRBJ2-5|TRBD2|-|TRBV27
CASSLSAGVRETQYF
TGTGCCAGCAGTTTATCGGCGGGAGTAAGAGAGACCCAGTACTTC
>TRBJ1-6|-|-|TRBV12-3/TRBV12-4
CASMTDYSPLHF
TGTGCCAGCATGACTGATTATTCACCCCTCCACTTT
>TRBJ1-1|-|-|TRBV5-6
CASSARQSTEAFF
TGTGCCAGCAGCGCCCGACAGTCGACTGAAGCTTTCTTT
>TRBJ2-7|TRBD2|-|TRBV7-9
CASSLFSGGGDEQYF
TGTGCCAGCAGCTTATTCTCGGGAGGAGGCGACGAGCAGTACTTC
>TRBJ2-1|-|-|TRBV10-3
CANSGGNEQFF
TGTGCCAACAGCGGAGGGAATGAGCAGTTCTTC
>TRBJ2-7|TRBD2|-|TRBV6-5
CASSYSKASGPNEQYF
TGTGCCAGCAGTTACTCGAAGGCTAGCGGGCCTAACGAGCAGTACTTC
>TRBJ1-4|TRBD1|-|TRBV29-1
CSVKGDRGAPNEKLFF
TGCAGCGTTAAAGGGGACAGGGGCGCACCTAATGAAAAACTGTTTTTT
>TRBJ1-4|-|-|TRBV7-9
CASSSSGTTNEKLFF
TGTGCCAGCAGCTCATCAGGGACAACTAATGAAAAACTGTTTTTT
>TRBJ1-1|-|-|TRBV5-1
CASSLASGTEAFF
TGCGCCAGCAGCTTGGCTTCAGGGACTGAAGCTTTCTTT
>TRBJ2-3|TRBD2|-|TRBV5-1
CASSLAPSGSADTQYF
TGCGCCAGCAGCTTGGCGCCTAGCGGGTCCGCAGATACGCAGTATTTT
>TRBJ2-7|-|-|TRBV7-2
CASSSSEYKQYF
TGTGCCAGCAGCTCCTCCGAATACAAGCAGTACTTC
>TRBJ2-3|TRBD2|-|TRBV7-8
CASSPRTSGSGTDTQYF
TGTGCCAGCAGCCCTCGGACTAGCGGGAGTGGAACAGATACGCAGTATTTT
>TRBJ1-1|-|-|TRBV7-9
CASSLGTANTEAFF
TGTGCCAGCAGCTTAGGGACAGCTAACACTGAAGCTTTCTTT
>TRBJ2-7|TRBD1|-|TRBV5-4
CASSPPGTGSYEQYF
TGTGCCAGCAGCCCCCCCGGGACAGGCTCCTACGAGCAGTACTTC
>TRBJ2-7|TRBD2|-|TRBV2
CASGGGRGTYEQYF
TGTGCCAGCGGGGGTGGGCGGGGGACCTACGAGCAGTACTTC
>TRBJ2-1|TRBD1|-|TRBV2
CASRSGQGTYNEQFF
TGTGCCAGCAGGTCCGGACAGGGAACTTACAATGAGCAGTTCTTC
>TRBJ2-7|TRBD1|-|TRBV11-2
CASSLGQGSVEQYF
TGTGCCAGCAGCTTAGGACAGGGTAGTGTCGAGCAGTACTTC
>TRBJ2-4|-|-|TRBV29-1
CSVDRGGENIQYF
TGCAGCGTGGATCGGGGTGGCGAAAACATTCAGTACTTC
>TRBJ2-3|TRBD2|once|TRBV11-2
CASSGLAGVFTDTQYF
TGTGCCAGCAGCGGGTTAGCGGGAGTCTTCACAGATACGCAGTATTTT
>TRBJ2-7|-|-|TRBV11-2
CASSFGTQAEQYF
TGTGCCAGCAGCTTCGGGACACAAGCCGAGCAGTACTTC
>TRBJ1-2|-|-|TRBV7-9
CASSPQSHYGYTF
TGTGCCAGCAGCCCACAGAGCCACTATGGCTACACCTTC
>TRBJ1-2|TRBD1|few|TRBV10-3
CAISEQGADNYGYTF
TGTGCCATCAGTGAACAGGGGGCTGATAACTATGGCTACACCTTC
>TRBJ2-6|-|once|TRBV13
CASSPRGWTPGANVLTF
TGTGCCAGCAGCCCCCGGGGGTGGACCCCTGGGGCCAACGTCCTGACTTTC
>TRBJ1-1|TRBD1|-|TRBV6-2/TRBV6-3
CASSYRTGAEAFF
TGTGCCAGCAGTTACCGGACAGGGGCTGAAGCTTTCTTT